The present TCR beta chain was sequenced within a study of regulatory T cells in long-lasting Graves disease. Arm-PCR of CDR3 regions with iRepertoire HTBI primers generated TCR beta libraries. TCRdb processed the multiplex PCR reads anew with MiXCR; each CDR3 protein has one entry. The table lists a few hundred thousand distinct CDR3 sequences, 23% of them singletons. This clonotype was found a few times. The time point here: persistent/refractory GD, antithyroid drugs over 5 years with positive TRAb. There was RNA extracted from PBMCs, and the TCR library was made from it. The V gene lost 10 bases and the J gene lost 1 base, with 16 bases spanning the gap. This CDR3 spans 14 amino acids. Germline V lookup: CDR1 MNHEY, CDR2 SVGEGT.

The clonotype was recovered from a female donor with Graves disease. This sequence joins TRBV6-2 or TRBV6-3 and TRBJ1-1; D gene uncertain. The source material was peripheral blood mononuclear cells (PBMCs), sampled when the disease was refractory, from a patient treated with antithyroid drugs. The CDR3: CATLTPFGNTEAFF. CDR3 nucleotides: TGTGCCACCCTTACACCCTTCGGGAACACTGAAGCTTTCTTT.